The T cell receptor (beta chain) under discussion was sequenced for a study of CD8 T cells in ankylosing spondylitis. General study results and limits: What seemed typical of ankylosing spondylitis blood was a TCR beta motif built from several highly homologous variants.

Germline V lookup: CDR1 SQVTM, CDR2 ANQGSEA. The CDR3 is 14 amino acids. V was clipped by 7 bases and J by 5 bases, with 18 bases between them. Each CDR3 protein gets one entry after TCRdb re-called the 5' RACE reads with MiXCR. The table shows about 90,000 distinct CDR3 sequences, with about 8.1% occurring only once. This clonotype occurred many times. Its antigen is as yet unknown. This clonotype originated in a male donor with ankylosing spondylitis. The J gene is TRBJ2-1, the V gene TRBV29-1, with D perhaps TRBD2 (6 bases). Source material: blood, either unsorted or a sorted T cell fraction (not recorded which). The CDR3 region is CSALLVDYHNEQFF. CDR3 nucleotide sequence: TGCAGCGCTCTGCTGGTGGACTACCACAATGAGCAGTTCTTC.